Many counts were recorded for the clone carrying this TCR beta chain. The antigen remains unidentified. This entry is derived from a study of T-cell reconstitution after alpha-beta-depleted transplantation in children. Study observations and caveats: The authors attributed T-cell counts and diversity one year after transplant mostly to newly produced T cells.

TCRbeta library preparation incorporated unique molecular identifiers. From the PCR reads, TCRdb called clonotypes with MiXCR, one entry per CDR3 protein. The sample contains 600,000 or so distinct CDR3 sequences, 20% to 25% of which appear only once. The germline V gene has CDR1 ENHRY and CDR2 SYGVKD. The ends were cut back, 4 bases at V and 8 bases at J, with 12 bases in the middle. The CDR3 is 14 residues long. This material consisted of PBMCs, mostly from graft donor cells, taken 360 days after TCRalphabeta/CD19-depleted stem cell transplant. This receptor was obtained from a boy less than two years old who had a stem cell transplant for acute myeloid leukemia, so the T cells may come from the graft donor. The chain carries TRBV10-3 and TRBJ1-6; a possible D gene is TRBD1 (5 bases). CDR3 loop: CAISGEGNDSPLHF. The CDR3 DNA is TGTGCCATCAGTGGAGAGGGGAACGATTCACCCCTCCACTTT.